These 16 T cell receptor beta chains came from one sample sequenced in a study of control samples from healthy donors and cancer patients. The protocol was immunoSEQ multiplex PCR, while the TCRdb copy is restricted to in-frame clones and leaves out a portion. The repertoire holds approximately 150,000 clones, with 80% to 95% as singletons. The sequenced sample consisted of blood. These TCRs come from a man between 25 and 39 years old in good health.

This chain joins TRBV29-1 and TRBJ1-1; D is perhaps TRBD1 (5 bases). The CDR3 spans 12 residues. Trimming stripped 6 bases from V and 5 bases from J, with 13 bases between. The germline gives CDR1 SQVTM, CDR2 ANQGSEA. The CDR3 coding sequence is TGCAGCGTGGCAGGGTCGGGAACTGAAGCTTTCTTT. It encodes CSVAGSGTEAFF.

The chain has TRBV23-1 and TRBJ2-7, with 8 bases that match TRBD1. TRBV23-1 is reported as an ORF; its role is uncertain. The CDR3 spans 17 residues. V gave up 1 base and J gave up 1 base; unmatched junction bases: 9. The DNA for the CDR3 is TGCGCCAGCAGTCAATATCCGGGACAGGAAAAATCCTACGAGCAGTACTTC. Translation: CASSQYPGQEKSYEQYF.

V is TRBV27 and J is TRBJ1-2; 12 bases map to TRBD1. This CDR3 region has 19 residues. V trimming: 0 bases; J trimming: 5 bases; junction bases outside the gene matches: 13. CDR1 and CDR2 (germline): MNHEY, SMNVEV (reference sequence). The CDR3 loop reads CASSLSRWGQGAPVYGYTF. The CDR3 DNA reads TGTGCCAGCAGTTTATCGCGTTGGGGACAGGGGGCTCCGGTTTATGGCTACACCTTC.

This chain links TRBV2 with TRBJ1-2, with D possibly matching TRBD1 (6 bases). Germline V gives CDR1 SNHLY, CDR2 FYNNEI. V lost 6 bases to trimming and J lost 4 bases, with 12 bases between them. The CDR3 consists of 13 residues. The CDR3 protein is CASRRTAIYGYTF. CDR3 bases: TGTGCCAGCAGGCGGACAGCGATCTATGGCTACACCTTC.

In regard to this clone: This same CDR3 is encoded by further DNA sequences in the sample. This chain's CDR3 is CASSQVRTSYNEQFF. As DNA, the CDR3 is TGTGCCAGCAGCCAAGTGCGGACTTCCTACAATGAGCAGTTCTTC. This chain uses TRBV3-1 (or the pseudogene TRBV3-2) with TRBJ2-1, with D perhaps TRBD2 (5 bases). Germline CDR1 reads LGHDT; CDR2 reads YNNKEL (reference sequence). Trimming removed 1 base at V and 1 base at J, with 8 bases between. The length of the CDR3 is 15 residues.

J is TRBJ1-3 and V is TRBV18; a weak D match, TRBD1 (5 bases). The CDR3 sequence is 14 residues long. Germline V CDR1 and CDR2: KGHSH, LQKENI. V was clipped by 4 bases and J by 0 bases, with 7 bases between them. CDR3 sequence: CASSLDSSGNTIYF. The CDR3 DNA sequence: TGTGCCAGCTCACTCGACAGCTCTGGAAACACCATATATTTT.

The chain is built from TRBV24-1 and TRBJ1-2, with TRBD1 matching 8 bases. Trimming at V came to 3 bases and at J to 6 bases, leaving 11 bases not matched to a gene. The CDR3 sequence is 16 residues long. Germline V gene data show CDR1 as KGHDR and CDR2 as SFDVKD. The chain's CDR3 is CATSDPGQGNMDGYTF. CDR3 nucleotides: TGTGCCACCAGTGATCCAGGACAGGGTAATATGGATGGCTACACCTTC.

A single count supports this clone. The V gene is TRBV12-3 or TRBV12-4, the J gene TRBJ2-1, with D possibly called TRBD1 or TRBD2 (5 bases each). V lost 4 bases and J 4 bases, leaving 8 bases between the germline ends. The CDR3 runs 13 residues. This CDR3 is CASSWDGYNEQFF. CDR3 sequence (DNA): TGTGCCAGCAGTTGGGACGGGTACAATGAGCAGTTCTTC.

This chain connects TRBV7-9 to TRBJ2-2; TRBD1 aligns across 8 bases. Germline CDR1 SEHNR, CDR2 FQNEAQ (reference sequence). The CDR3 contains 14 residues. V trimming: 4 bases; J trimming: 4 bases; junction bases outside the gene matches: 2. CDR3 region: CASSSTGGTGELFF. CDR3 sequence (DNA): TGTGCCAGCAGCTCAACAGGGGGCACCGGGGAGCTGTTTTTT.

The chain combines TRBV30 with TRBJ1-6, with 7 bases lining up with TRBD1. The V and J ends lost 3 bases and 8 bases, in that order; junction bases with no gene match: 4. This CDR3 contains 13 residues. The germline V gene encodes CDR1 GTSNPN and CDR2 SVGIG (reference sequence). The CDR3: CAWRGGPDSPLHF. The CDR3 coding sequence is TGTGCCTGGAGAGGGGGCCCGGATTCACCCCTCCACTTT.

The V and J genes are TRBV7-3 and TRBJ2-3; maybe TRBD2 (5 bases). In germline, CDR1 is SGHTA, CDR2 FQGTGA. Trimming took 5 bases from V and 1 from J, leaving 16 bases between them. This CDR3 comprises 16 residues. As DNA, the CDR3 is TGTGCCAGCAGCCCCATGGCGGGCTACCGCACAGATACGCAGTATTTT. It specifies CASSPMAGYRTDTQYF.

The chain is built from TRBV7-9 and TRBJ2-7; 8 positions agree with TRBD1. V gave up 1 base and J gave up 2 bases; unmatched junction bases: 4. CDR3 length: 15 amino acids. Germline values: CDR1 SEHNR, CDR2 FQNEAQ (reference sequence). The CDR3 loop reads CASSLDRGTTYEQYF. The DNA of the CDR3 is TGTGCCAGCAGCTTAGACAGGGGGACCACCTACGAGCAGTACTTC.

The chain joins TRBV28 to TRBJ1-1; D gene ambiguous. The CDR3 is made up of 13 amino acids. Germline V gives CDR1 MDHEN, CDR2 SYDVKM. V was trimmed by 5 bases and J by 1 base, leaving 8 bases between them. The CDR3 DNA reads TGTGCCAGCAGTCTCCCCTCGAACACTGAAGCTTTCTTT. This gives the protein CASSLPSNTEAFF.

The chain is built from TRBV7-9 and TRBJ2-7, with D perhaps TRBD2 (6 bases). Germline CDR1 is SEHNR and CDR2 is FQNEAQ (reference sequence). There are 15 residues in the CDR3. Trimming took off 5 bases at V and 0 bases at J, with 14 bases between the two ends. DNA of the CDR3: TGTGCCAGCAGCCTAATTACCGGGAGCTCCTACGAGCAGTACTTC. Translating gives CASSLITGSSYEQYF.

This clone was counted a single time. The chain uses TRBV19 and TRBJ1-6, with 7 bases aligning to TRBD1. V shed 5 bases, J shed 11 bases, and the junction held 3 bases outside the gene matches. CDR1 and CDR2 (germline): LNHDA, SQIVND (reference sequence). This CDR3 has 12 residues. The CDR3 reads CASSEGAAPLHF. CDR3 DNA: TGTGCCAGTAGTGAGGGGGCGGCACCCCTCCACTTT.

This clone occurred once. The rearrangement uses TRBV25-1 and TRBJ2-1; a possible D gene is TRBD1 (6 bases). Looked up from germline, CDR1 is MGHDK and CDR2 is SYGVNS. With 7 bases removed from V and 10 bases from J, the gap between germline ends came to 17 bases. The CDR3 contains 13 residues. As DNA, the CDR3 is TGTGCCAGCACAGTAATAGGGGGTGCCGAGCAGTTCTTC. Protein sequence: CASTVIGGAEQFF.